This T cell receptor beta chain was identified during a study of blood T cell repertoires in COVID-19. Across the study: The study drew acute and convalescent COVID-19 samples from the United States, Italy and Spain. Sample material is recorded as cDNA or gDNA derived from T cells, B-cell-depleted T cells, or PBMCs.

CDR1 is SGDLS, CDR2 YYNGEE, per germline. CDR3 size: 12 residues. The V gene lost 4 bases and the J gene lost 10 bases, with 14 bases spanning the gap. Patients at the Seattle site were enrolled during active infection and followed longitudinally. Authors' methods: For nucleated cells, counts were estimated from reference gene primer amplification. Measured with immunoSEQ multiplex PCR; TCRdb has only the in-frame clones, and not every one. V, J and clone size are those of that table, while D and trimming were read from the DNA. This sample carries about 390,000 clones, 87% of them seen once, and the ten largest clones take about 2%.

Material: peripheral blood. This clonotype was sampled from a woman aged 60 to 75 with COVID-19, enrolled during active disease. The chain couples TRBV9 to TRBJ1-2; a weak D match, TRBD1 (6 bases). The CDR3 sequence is CASSRRTGPYTF. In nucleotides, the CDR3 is TGTGCCAGCAGCAGACGTACAGGGCCCTACACCTTC.